The 16 T cell receptor beta chains listed next were all sequenced from one sample in a study of cytotoxic CD8 clonotypes in ibrutinib-treated CLL. Repertoires were generated with immunoSEQ multiplex PCR, while TCRdb's copy carries only in-frame clones and drops some. The sample lists around 160,000 clones, 70% to 85% seen once, with roughly 1.9% in the top ten. The material was PBMCs, obtained after 12 months of ibrutinib treatment. These receptors originate from a human donor with chronic lymphocytic leukemia.

In this sample, this clone turned up a few times. The rearrangement joins TRBV7-2 to TRBJ1-6, with a possible D match to TRBD1 (5 bases). Trimming pared 5 bases from V and 2 bases from J, leaving 10 bases between. The CDR3 contains 15 residues. The germline V gene has CDR1 SGHTA and CDR2 FQGNSA. CDR3 sequence: CASSAGRTYNSPLHF. The CDR3 DNA is TGTGCCAGCAGCGCGGGACGGACCTATAATTCACCCCTCCACTTT.

The J gene is TRBJ1-1, the V gene TRBV5-4; a possible D gene is TRBD1 (5 bases). The CDR3 sequence is 12 residues long. Germline assignment: CDR1 SGHNT and CDR2 YYREEE (reference sequence). V gave up 2 bases and J gave up 10 bases, with 12 bases separating them. CDR3 loop: CASSFRTSRAFF. The CDR3 bases are TGTGCCAGCAGCTTTAGGACATCGCGAGCTTTCTTT.

The chain uses TRBV27 and TRBJ2-1; TRBD2 aligns across 8 bases. Germline V gene sequence: CDR1 MNHEY, CDR2 SMNVEV (reference sequence). The CDR3 runs to 14 residues. J was trimmed by 8 bases and V by 3 bases; bases with no gene match: 6. CDR3 protein: CASSFQRGPHEQFF. The CDR3 region has the DNA TGTGCCAGCAGTTTTCAGCGGGGGCCCCATGAGCAGTTCTTC.

This clone came up a few times. This sequence joins TRBV9 and TRBJ2-2; a possible D gene is TRBD2 (6 bases). V lost 0 bases and J lost 0, with 12 bases in between. The CDR3 totals 17 residues. Germline-derived CDR1 and CDR2 are SGDLS and YYNGEE. The CDR3 reads CASSVGRGRTNTGELFF. In DNA form, the CDR3 reads TGTGCCAGCAGCGTAGGGAGGGGACGGACGAACACCGGGGAGCTGTTTTTT. The complete variable domain, with remaining parts taken from reference TRBV9 and TRBJ2-2, reads DSGVTQTPKHLITATGQRVTLRCSPRSGDLSVYWYQQSLDQGLQFLIQYYNGEERAKGNILERFSAQQFPDLHSELNLSSLELGDSALYFCASSVGRGRTNTGELFFGEGSRLTVL.

The chain is built from TRBV5-1 and TRBJ2-1; 8 bases are a match to TRBD2. Losses at the gene ends were 0 bases for V and 2 bases for J; bases not matched to a gene: 10. This CDR3 is 18 amino acids long. Germline V gene data show CDR1 as SGHRS and CDR2 as YFSETQ. This chain's CDR3 is CASSLGWAGGPTYNEQFF. CDR3 coding DNA: TGCGCCAGCAGCTTGGGTTGGGCGGGGGGTCCCACCTACAATGAGCAGTTCTTC. The full variable domain, its missing parts supplied by reference TRBV5-1 and TRBJ2-1, is KAGVTQTPRYLIKTRGQQVTLSCSPISGHRSVSWYQQTPGQGLQFLFEYFSETQRNKGNFPGRFSGRQFSNSRSEMNVSTLELGDSALYLCASSLGWAGGPTYNEQFFGPGTRLTVL.

The J gene is TRBJ1-2, the V gene TRBV19, with TRBD1 as a possible D gene (5 bases). Trimming left V 3 bases short and J 4 bases short, with 12 bases between. Germline assignment: CDR1 LNHDA and CDR2 SQIVND (reference sequence). The CDR3 runs to 14 residues. The CDR3, as DNA: TGTGCCAGTAGTATGGTGGGACCCAGCTATGGCTACACCTTC. It yields the protein CASSMVGPSYGYTF. Based on the CDR3 plus reference TRBV19 and TRBJ1-2, the full variable domain is DGGITQSPKYLFRKEGQNVTLSCEQNLNHDAMYWYRQDPGQGLRLIYYSQIVNDFQKGDIAEGYSVSREKKESFPLTVTSAQKNPTAFYLCASSMVGPSYGYTFGSGTRLTVV.

The chain uses TRBV7-9 and TRBJ2-1; 14 bases map to TRBD2. The CDR3 spans 16 residues. The germline CDR1 and CDR2 sequences are SEHNR and FQNEAQ (reference sequence). Losses at the gene ends were 4 bases for V and 7 bases for J; bases not matched to a gene: 6. This CDR3 reads CASSYQGLAGGNEQFF. CDR3 nucleotide sequence: TGTGCCAGCAGCTATCAAGGACTAGCGGGAGGTAATGAGCAGTTCTTC.

This clone has only one observation. The chain combines TRBV7-3 with TRBJ2-2; D unresolved. V lost 2 bases and J 6 bases, leaving 1 base between the germline ends. The CDR3 is made up of 11 amino acids. Per germline, CDR1 SGHTA and CDR2 FQGTGA. This CDR3 is CASSLAGELFF. The CDR3 DNA sequence: TGTGCCAGCAGCTTAGCCGGGGAGCTGTTTTTT.

The J gene is TRBJ2-7, the V gene TRBV27, with TRBD2 matching 7 bases. The CDR3 spans 16 residues. The V segment lost 3 bases and the J segment 0 bases; nucleotides outside the gene matches: 8. Looked up from germline, CDR1 is MNHEY and CDR2 is SMNVEV (reference sequence). The CDR3 region has the DNA TGTGCCAGCAGTTTCGCCCGGGACTATCGCTCCTACGAGCAGTACTTC. Translating gives CASSFARDYRSYEQYF.

The genes are TRBV7-7 and TRBJ2-7; 7 bases fit TRBD1. The V and J ends lost 5 bases and 0 bases, in that order; junction bases with no gene match: 7. The CDR3 has 15 residues. The germline V gene encodes CDR1 SSHAT and CDR2 FNYEAQ (reference sequence). The CDR3, as DNA: TGTGCCAGCAGCGCAGGACAGGTTGGCTCCTACGAGCAGTACTTC. This sequence encodes CASSAGQVGSYEQYF. Full variable domain (remainder filled in from reference TRBV7-7 and TRBJ2-7): GAGVSQSPRYKVTKRGQDVTLRCDPISSHATLYWYQQALGQGPEFLTYFNYEAQPDKSGLPSDRFSAERPEGSISTLTIQRTEQRDSAMYRCASSAGQVGSYEQYFGPGTRLTVT.

V gene TRBV2 combines with J gene TRBJ1-1, with D unresolved. This CDR3 comprises 15 residues. Trimming removed 3 bases at V and 1 base at J, with 12 bases between. CDR1 and CDR2 from the germline V gene are SNHLY and FYNNEI. CDR3 coding DNA: TGTGCCAGCAGTGATAACTACCCCGCGAACACTGAAGCTTTCTTT. Encoded protein: CASSDNYPANTEAFF. The full variable domain, rest sourced from reference TRBV2 and TRBJ1-1, is EPEVTQTPSHQVTQMGQEVILRCVPISNHLYFYWYRQILGQKVEFLVSFYNNEISEKSEIFDDQFSVERPDGSNFTLKIRSTKLEDSAMYFCASSDNYPANTEAFFGQGTRLTVV.

The count of this clone is one. The V call is TRBV30, the J call TRBJ2-5; 7 nucleotides agree with TRBD1. V was pared by 3 bases and J by 8 bases, with 9 bases of the junction left unmatched. CDR1 and CDR2 (germline): GTSNPN, SVGIG (reference sequence). The CDR3 runs 13 residues. The CDR3 nucleotides are TGTGCCTGGAGATTCGTAGGGGGCCGAACCCAGTACTTC. Translation: CAWRFVGGRTQYF.

The chain links TRBV7-2 to TRBJ2-1; D is unresolved. Trimming removed 3 bases from V and 2 bases from J, with 5 bases in between. The germline gives CDR1 SGHTA, CDR2 FQGNSA. There are 13 residues in the CDR3. The CDR3 region has the DNA TGTGCCAGCAGCTTTTTCACCTACAATGAGCAGTTCTTC. This sequence encodes CASSFFTYNEQFF.

CDR3 sequence reads: CAWRGYTEAFF. In DNA form, the CDR3 reads TGTGCCTGGAGGGGTTACACTGAAGCTTTCTTT. V and J are TRBV30 and TRBJ1-1; D ambiguous. V gave up 3 bases and J gave up 3 bases, with 5 bases separating them. Germline lookup yields CDR1 GTSNPN and CDR2 SVGIG (reference sequence). The CDR3 runs 11 residues.

A few counts support this clone. This sequence joins TRBV4-3 and TRBJ2-3; 10 bases line up with TRBD2. Looked up from germline, CDR1 is LGHNA and CDR2 is YSLEER. Losses at the gene ends were 4 bases for V and 9 bases for J; bases not matched to a gene: 7. This CDR3 comprises 14 residues. CDR3 DNA sequence: TGCGCCAGCAGCCCTATGGCTAGCGGGAGCACGCAGTATTTT. Translation: CASSPMASGSTQYF.

About this clone itself: Other DNA sequences of this sample code for an identical CDR3. The CDR3 coding sequence is TGTGCCAGCAGCGTTAGCACAGATACGCAGTATTTT. It codes for CASSVSTDTQYF. This chain joins TRBV9 and TRBJ2-3; the D is unclear. V lost 2 bases and J lost 0, with 1 base in between. The CDR3 has 12 amino acids. CDR1 is SGDLS, CDR2 YYNGEE, per germline.